The clone carrying this T cell receptor (beta chain) was seen a few times. The sample comes from a study of metastatic and nonmetastatic thyroid tumors. V lost 3 bases and J lost 5, with 10 bases in between. The length of the CDR3 is 13 residues. TCRdb re-analyzed the PCR reads through MiXCR. Counted here are some 10,000 clones, 26% occurring once; the ten biggest clones make up around 9.5%. Thyroid surgery took place with no prior treatment in any patient. This sequence was found in a female donor with papillary thyroid cancer or a benign thyroid nodule (not recorded which). Some clones in this sample may be carry-over from other donors' samples. The chain has TRBV12-3 or TRBV12-4 and TRBJ2-5, with D perhaps TRBD1 or TRBD2 (5 bases each). The sequencing sample was made of tumor tissue. The CDR3 sequence is CASSFEGSETQYF. CDR3 sequence (DNA): TGTGCCAGCAGTTTTGAGGGGTCCGAGACCCAGTACTTC.